The text below deals with one T cell receptor beta chain. The antigen this receptor binds is unknown. An end of the junction differs from the germline gene, which may be a read error. Patients with a history of autoimmune disease or receiving systemic immunosuppression were excluded from the trial. Peripheral blood for TCR sequencing was collected from all dose cohorts at baseline, on cycle 4 day 1, and on cycle 7 day 1. Samples came from an open-label, multicenter, first-in-human phase I dose-escalation trial of ivuxolimab. The trial enrolled adults with locally advanced or metastatic head and neck squamous cell, hepatocellular, melanoma or renal cell carcinoma. Before TCR sequencing, CD4+ T cells and CD8+ T cells were sorted from peripheral blood as separate populations. Genomic DNA was extracted from sorted cells for sequencing of the TCRbeta CDR3 region. TCRbeta CDR3 regions were sequenced using the immunoSEQ Assay. This is the immuneACCESS table as TCRdb keeps it, with only in-frame sequences that have V and J called. A part of the clones is gone; compared with another copy, unresolved V genes explain less than half, and the rest is unexplained. The sample includes about 79,000 clones, with about 95% observed a single time. The top ten clonotypes cover about 10% of the sample.

The CDR3 runs 11 amino acids, cysteine and phenylalanine included. Only CDR3 DNA remains: 33 bases, in frame from the first base. The germline V gene (reference sequence) provides CDR1 DFQATT and CDR2 SNEGSKA. The data originate from a study of OX40 agonist ivuxolimab in advanced cancers. Regarding the research as a whole: Ivuxolimab, which targeted the costimulatory receptor OX40 (CD134), was an agonistic, fully human IgG2 monoclonal antibody. A male proportion of almost 85% and a mean age of around 60 years, ranging from about 20 to 79, were recorded for the dose-escalation cohort. Of the approximately 54 dose-escalation patients, hepatocellular carcinoma was present in some 19, melanoma in approximately 15, renal cell carcinoma in 9 and head and neck cancer in 9. Intravenous ivuxolimab was administered to patients every 2 weeks at six dose levels: 0.01, 0.1, 0.3, 1.5, 3 and 10 mg/kg. The paper covers the monotherapy dose-escalation part of the phase I ivuxolimab trial, which included N ≈ 50 patients. Prior anti-PD-1, anti-PD-L1 or anti-CTLA-4 therapy was permitted, and checkpoint inhibitors had been received by more than 35% of dose-escalation patients. Partial responses occurred in three dose-escalation patients, of whom one had hepatocellular carcinoma and two had cutaneous melanoma. The point of sequencing TCRbeta in the periphery was to test whether ivuxolimab changed TCR sequence diversity and drove clonal T-cell expansion. The study at large found these results: Clonal expansion of both CD4+ and CD8+ blood T cells was observed from baseline to week 6 at doses 0.1 to 3.0 mg/kg. In partial responders in the 0.1-3.0 mg/kg groups, normalized peripheral clonal expansion was found to be among the lowest, especially among CD8+ T cells. On average, CD8+ T cells showed more expanded clones than CD4+ T cells after ivuxolimab. Which antigens the clonally expanded peripheral T cells were specific for was not determined. Low levels of normalized T-cell clonal expansion were also seen in some nonresponding patients.

Recombination linked TRBV20-1 to TRBJ1-1, with the D gene not clear enough to name. The sequences come from CD4+ or CD8+ T cells sorted from blood, collected in a trial of the OX40 agonist ivuxolimab. This receptor was taken from an adult with an advanced solid tumor such as melanoma, head and neck, liver or kidney cancer. The DNA sequence follows: TGCAGTGCCAGAGAATACACTGAAGCTTTCTTT. Its protein product is CSAREYTEAFF.